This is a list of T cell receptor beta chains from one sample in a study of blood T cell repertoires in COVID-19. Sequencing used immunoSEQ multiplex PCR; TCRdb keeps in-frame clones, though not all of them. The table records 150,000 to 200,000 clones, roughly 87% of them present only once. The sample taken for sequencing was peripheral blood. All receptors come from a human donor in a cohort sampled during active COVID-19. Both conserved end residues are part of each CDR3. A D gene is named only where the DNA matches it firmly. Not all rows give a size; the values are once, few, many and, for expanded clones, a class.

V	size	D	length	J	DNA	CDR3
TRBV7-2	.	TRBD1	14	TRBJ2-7	TGTGCCAGCAGCAAAGGGACAGGGGACTACGAGCAGTACTTC	CASSKGTGDYEQYF
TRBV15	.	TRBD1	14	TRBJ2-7	TGTGCCACCAGCGAGGACAGGAGGTCCTACGAGCAGTACTTC	CATSEDRRSYEQYF
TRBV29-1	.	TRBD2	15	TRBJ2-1	TGCAGCGTTGCCCGACGACTAGCGGGGGACCGGGAGCAGTTCTTC	CSVARRLAGDREQFF
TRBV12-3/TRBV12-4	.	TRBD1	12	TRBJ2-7	TGTGCCAGCAGTTTAGCACAGGGGCTAGTGTACTTC	CASSLAQGLVYF
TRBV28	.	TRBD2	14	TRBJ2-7	TGTGCCAGCAGCCCTCCTGGACTAGTCTACGAGCAGTACTTC	CASSPPGLVYEQYF
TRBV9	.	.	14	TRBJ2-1	TGTGCCAGCAGCGGGACTGTAGATTACAATGAGCAGTTCTTC	CASSGTVDYNEQFF
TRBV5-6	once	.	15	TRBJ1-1	TGTGCCAGCAGCCCGGATGGGGGGGGGTACACTGAAGCTTTCTTT	CASSPDGGGYTEAFF
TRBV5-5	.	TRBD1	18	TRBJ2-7	TGTGCCAGCAGCTTGTTCCCCGGACAGGGTAGAAGCTCCTACGAGCAGTACTTC	CASSLFPGQGRSSYEQYF
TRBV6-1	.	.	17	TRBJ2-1	TGTGCCAGCAGTGAAGTTCGTGGGGGGGGCGCCTACAATGAGCAGTTCTTC	CASSEVRGGGAYNEQFF
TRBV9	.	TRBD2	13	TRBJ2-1	TGTGCCAGCGAGGGGCTAGCGGGCAATGAGCAGTTCTTC	CASEGLAGNEQFF
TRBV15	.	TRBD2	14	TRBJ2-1	TGTGCCACTTCCGCTAGCGGGGGTGTATGGGAGCAGTTCTTC	CATSASGGVWEQFF
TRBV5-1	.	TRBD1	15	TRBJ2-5	TGCGCCAGCAGCTCTTGGACAGGCGGCCAAGAGACCCAGTACTTC	CASSSWTGGQETQYF
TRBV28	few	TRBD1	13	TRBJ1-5	TGTGCCAGTGGACAGGATAGCAATCAGCCCCAGCATTTT	CASGQDSNQPQHF
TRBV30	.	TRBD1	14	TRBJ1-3	TGTGCCTGGAGCACGGGACAGGGTGGAAACACCATATATTTT	CAWSTGQGGNTIYF
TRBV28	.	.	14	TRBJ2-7	TGTGCCAGCAGTTCTACGGGACTCCAGTACGAGCAGTACTTC	CASSSTGLQYEQYF
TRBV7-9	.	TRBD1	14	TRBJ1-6	TGTGCCAGCAGCGAGGGGGCCTCTAATTCACCCCTCCACTTT	CASSEGASNSPLHF
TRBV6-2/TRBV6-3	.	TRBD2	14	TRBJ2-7	TGTGCCAGCAGTAAGCCGGGACTAGCCTACGAGCAGTACTTC	CASSKPGLAYEQYF
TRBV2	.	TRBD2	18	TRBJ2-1	TGTGCCAGCAGTCGACTAGCGGGGGGCCAATACCCTTACAATGAGCAGTTCTTC	CASSRLAGGQYPYNEQFF
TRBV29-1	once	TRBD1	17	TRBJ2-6	TGCAGCGTGGGCGGGGACAGGGCTTTGCCTGGGGCCAACGTCCTGACTTTC	CSVGGDRALPGANVLTF
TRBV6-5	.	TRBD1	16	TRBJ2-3	TGTGCCAGCAGTTACACAGGGGGCGAAGTATCGGATACGCAGTATTTT	CASSYTGGEVSDTQYF
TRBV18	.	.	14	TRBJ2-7	TGTGCCAGCTCACCAACGGGAACCTCGGGCGAGCAGTACTTC	CASSPTGTSGEQYF
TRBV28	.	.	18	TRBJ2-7	TGTGCCAGCACCCCCGCCTTAGGGAGATTGAGCGGAACCTACGAGCAGTACTTC	CASTPALGRLSGTYEQYF
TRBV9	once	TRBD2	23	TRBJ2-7	TGTGCCAGCAGCGCTTCAACTAGCGGGAGGGCTTTTGCTCTAGGTTTCTTTTGGGACGAGCAGTACTTC	CASSASTSGRAFALGFFWDEQYF
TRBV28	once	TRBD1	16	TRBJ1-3	TGTGCCAGCAGTCCCCCGACAGGGGGCTCTGGAAACACCATATATTTT	CASSPPTGGSGNTIYF
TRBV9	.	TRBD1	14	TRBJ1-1	TGTGCCAGCAGCGGCTTAACAGGGGGCACTGAAGCTTTCTTT	CASSGLTGGTEAFF
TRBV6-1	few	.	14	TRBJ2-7	TGTGCCAGCAGTGAAGACGGGAGAGAGTACGAGCAGTACTTC	CASSEDGREYEQYF